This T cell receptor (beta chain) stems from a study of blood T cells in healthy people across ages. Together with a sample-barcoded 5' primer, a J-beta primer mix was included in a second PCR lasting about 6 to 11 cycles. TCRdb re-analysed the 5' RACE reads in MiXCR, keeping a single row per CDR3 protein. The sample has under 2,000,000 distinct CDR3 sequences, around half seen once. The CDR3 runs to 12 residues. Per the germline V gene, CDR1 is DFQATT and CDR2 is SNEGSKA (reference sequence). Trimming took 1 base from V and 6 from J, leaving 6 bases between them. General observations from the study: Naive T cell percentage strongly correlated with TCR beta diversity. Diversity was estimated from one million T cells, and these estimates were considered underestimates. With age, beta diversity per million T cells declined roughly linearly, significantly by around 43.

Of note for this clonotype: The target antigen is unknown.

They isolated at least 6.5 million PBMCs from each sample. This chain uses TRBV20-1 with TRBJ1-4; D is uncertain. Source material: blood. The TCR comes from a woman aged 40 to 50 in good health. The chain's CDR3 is CSARADYEKLFF. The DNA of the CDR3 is TGCAGTGCTAGAGCCGACTATGAAAAACTGTTTTTT.